The clone carrying this T cell receptor beta chain was picked up one time. Here immunoSEQ multiplex PCR was the method, and the copy in TCRdb shows in-frame clones only, minus some. This sample has around 60,000 clones; about 91% occur once, and the top ten carry around 4%. Per the germline V gene, CDR1 is SGHVS and CDR2 is FNYEAQ. The CDR3 has 16 amino acids. Trimming took 5 bases from V and 5 from J; bases not matched to a gene: 10. The entry originates in a study of technical replicates of blood from several donors. The chain joins TRBV7-6 to TRBJ2-3, with 10 bases fitting TRBD2. The clonotype originates from a human donor in good health. Some clones in this sample may be carry-over from other donors' samples. Sequencing was done on a sample of PBMCs. The CDR3 is CASSTLAGAGGDTQYF. CDR3 coding DNA: TGTGCCAGCAGCACTCTAGCGGGGGCTGGTGGAGATACGCAGTATTTT.